This T cell receptor (beta chain) was observed in a study of cytomegalovirus exposure and HLA in healthy donors. The CDR3 consists of 11 residues. Germline CDR1 reads GTSNPN; CDR2 reads SVGIG (reference sequence). V lost 8 bases to trimming and J lost 4 bases, with 8 bases between them. The PCR contained 60 Vbeta and 13 Jbeta primers. Method: immunoSEQ multiplex PCR; TCRdb's copy keeps in-frame clones and lacks some. Altogether about 130,000 clones are present, around 80% being singletons, with the ten largest covering under 6%. This clone appeared once. Its antigen is still unknown. Study outcomes and limitations: Later analysis showed TCR association rates varying by HLA locus, highest for DRB1 and lowest for HLA-C. An analysis was carried out at a later point. It showed that HLA-associated TCR beta chains were more clonally expanded than equally common non-associated chains.

This rearrangement joins TRBV30 to TRBJ1-4; D gene unclear. Sequenced input: PBMCs. The sequence came from a man aged 25 to 40 in good health and CMV-seronegative. CDR3 DNA: TGTGCCAACGGGGATAATGAAAAACTGTTTTTT. Amino acids: CANGDNEKLFF.